The clone carrying this T cell receptor (beta chain) was seen more than once but under ten times. Its antigen is unknown. The identical CDR3 is also encoded by other nucleotide sequences in the sample. In the study's own analysis: Filtering differed because ImmunoSEQ produced junction-only sequences that carried no quality scores. Data came from immunoSEQ multiplex PCR; TCRdb stores just in-frame clones and leaves some out. V and J calls and clone size are those listed in that table; D and trimming were worked out from the DNA. The sample has about 1 million clones, 70% to 80% seen once. The sample comes from a study of shared clonotypes between healthy human individuals. General observations from the study: Naive subsets generally had larger estimated richness than memory subsets.

Donors were healthy HIV-negative adults without recently reported acute infections or vaccinations. A split of CD4+ cells into CD45RA+ naive and CD45RA-negative memory subsets was performed. The V gene lost 2 bases and the J gene lost 1 base, with 8 bases spanning the gap. The CDR3 is made up of 14 amino acids. Germline V CDR1 and CDR2: KGHSH, LQKENI. The sample consisted of memory CD4+ T cells sorted from blood. The subset here: CD45RA-negative fraction. The chain carries TRBV18 and TRBJ1-1; no reliable D call. This clonotype originated in a man younger than 35 in good health. This CDR3 is CASSPTQKNTEAFF. The CDR3 DNA reads as TGTGCCAGCTCACCAACGCAAAAGAACACTGAAGCTTTCTTT.